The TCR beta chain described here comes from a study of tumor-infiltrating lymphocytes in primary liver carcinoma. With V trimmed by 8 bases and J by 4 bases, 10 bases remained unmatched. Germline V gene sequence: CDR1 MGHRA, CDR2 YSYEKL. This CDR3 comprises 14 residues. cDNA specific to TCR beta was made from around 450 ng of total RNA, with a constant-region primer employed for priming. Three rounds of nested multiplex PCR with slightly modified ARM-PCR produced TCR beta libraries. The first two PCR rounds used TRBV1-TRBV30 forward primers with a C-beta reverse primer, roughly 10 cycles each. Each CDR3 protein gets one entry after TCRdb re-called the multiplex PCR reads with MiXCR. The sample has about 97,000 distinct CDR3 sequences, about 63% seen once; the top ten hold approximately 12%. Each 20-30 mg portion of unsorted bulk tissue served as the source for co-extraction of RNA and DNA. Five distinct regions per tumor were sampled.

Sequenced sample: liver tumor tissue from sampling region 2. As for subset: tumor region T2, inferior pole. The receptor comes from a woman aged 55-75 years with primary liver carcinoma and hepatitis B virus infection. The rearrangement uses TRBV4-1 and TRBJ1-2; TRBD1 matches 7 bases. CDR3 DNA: TGCGCCAGCCACCAAGCAGGGGGATCCTATGGCTACACCTTC. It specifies CASHQAGGSYGYTF.